The T cell receptor (beta chain) described here comes from a study of blood T cell repertoires in COVID-19. Study-level information: Collection of acute and convalescent COVID-19 samples took place in the United States, Italy and Spain.

Per germline, CDR1 LNHDA and CDR2 SQIVND (reference sequence). Trimming cost V 2 bases and J 1 base; bases outside gene matches: 1. CDR3 length equals 15 residues. As handled by the study authors: It was from reference gene primer amplification that nucleated cell counts were estimated. Measured with immunoSEQ multiplex PCR; TCRdb has only the in-frame clones, and not every one. The DNA was the basis for D and trimming; V, J and clone size are from that table. The sample consists of 110,000 to 150,000 clones, 86% of them appearing once. This clone has only a few counts. Material for sequencing was peripheral blood. This TCR derives from a woman aged 60 to 75 with acute or convalescent COVID-19. V and J are TRBV19 and TRBJ1-1; 10 bases fit TRBD1. CDR3 residues: CASSIRTGGNTEAFF. The DNA of the CDR3 is TGTGCCAGTAGTATACGGACAGGGGGGAACACTGAAGCTTTCTTT.